These 28 T cell receptor beta chains were sequenced from one sample in a study of T cell changes during pregnancy in multiple sclerosis. Sequencing used immunoSEQ multiplex PCR; TCRdb keeps in-frame clones, though not all of them. The data contain approximately 50,000 clones, roughly 87% of them singletons. This material consisted of peripheral blood, taken in the third trimester of pregnancy. The receptors here all came from a female donor in good health, enrolled as a control in a pregnancy study.

The V and J genes are TRBV28 and TRBJ1-2; D uncertain. CDR1 and CDR2 from the germline V gene are MDHEN and SYDVKM. V was trimmed by 3 bases and J by 1 base, leaving 15 bases between them. The CDR3 contains 16 residues. CDR3 nucleotide sequence: TGTGCCAGCAGTTTTGTATTCGGGAGTCTTAACTATGGCTACACCTTC. Its translation is CASSFVFGSLNYGYTF.

The chain is built from TRBV7-2 and TRBJ2-3, with 10 positions matching TRBD2. The V segment lost 5 bases and the J segment 4 bases; nucleotides outside the gene matches: 6. CDR1 SGHTA and CDR2 FQGNSA come from the germline V gene. This CDR3 region has 15 residues. DNA of the CDR3: TGTGCCAGCAGCCTACAGCGGGAGGGGGCAGATACGCAGTATTTT. Its protein is CASSLQREGADTQYF.

Here the CDR3 reads CASSLNRGSYNEQFF. CDR3 DNA: TGTGCCAGCAGTTTAAACAGGGGATCCTACAATGAGCAGTTCTTC. The rearrangement joins TRBV27 to TRBJ2-1; 7 bases are shared with TRBD1. V shed 2 bases, J shed 1 base, and the junction held 2 bases outside the gene matches. Germline CDR1 and CDR2: MNHEY and SMNVEV (reference sequence). CDR3 length: 15 amino acids.

V usage is TRBV28 and J usage is TRBJ1-5; possible D gene TRBD1, 5 bases. Germline values: CDR1 MDHEN, CDR2 SYDVKM. V lost 1 base to trimming and J lost 7 bases, with 11 bases between them. The CDR3 runs to 14 residues. The CDR3 loop is CASSLFGGGQPQHF. CDR3 bases: TGTGCCAGCAGTTTATTCGGGGGAGGGCAGCCCCAGCATTTT.

The count of this clone is one. The chain uses TRBV9 and TRBJ1-6; a weak D match, TRBD1 (6 bases). CDR1 is SGDLS, CDR2 YYNGEE, per germline. With 4 bases removed from V and 10 bases from J, the gap between germline ends came to 12 bases. The CDR3 is 13 residues long. Here the CDR3 reads CASSQTGASPLHF. The DNA for the CDR3 is TGTGCCAGCAGCCAGACAGGTGCATCACCCCTCCACTTT. The variable domain in full, with the rest retrieved from reference TRBV9 and TRBJ1-6, is DSGVTQTPKHLITATGQRVTLRCSPRSGDLSVYWYQQSLDQGLQFLIQYYNGEERAKGNILERFSAQQFPDLHSELNLSSLELGDSALYFCASSQTGASPLHFGNGTRLTVT.

The chain uses TRBV18 and TRBJ1-5, with D possibly being TRBD1 (5 bases). Trimming removed 6 bases at V and 5 bases at J, with 17 bases between. CDR1 KGHSH and CDR2 LQKENI come from the germline V gene. This CDR3 comprises 15 residues. For the CDR3, the DNA is TGTGCCAGCTCTCGAGAGGGTGGGGGGTATCAGCCCCAGCATTTT. Protein: CASSREGGGYQPQHF.

The rearrangement joins TRBV5-8 to TRBJ1-5; 7 positions match TRBD1. This CDR3 region has 13 residues. Trimming cost V 7 bases and J 4 bases; bases outside gene matches: 5. Germline values: CDR1 SGHTS, CDR2 YDEGEE. The CDR3 region has the DNA TGTGCCAGCGCGGGACAGTCAAATCAGCCCCAGCATTTT. It yields the protein CASAGQSNQPQHF.

The chain couples TRBV5-4 to TRBJ2-3; D perhaps matches TRBD1 (5 bases). The CDR3 totals 13 residues. Trimming cost V 3 bases and J 3 bases, with 8 bases left between them. The germline CDR1 and CDR2 sequences are SGHNT and YYREEE (reference sequence). This CDR3 is CASSSRATDTQYF. For the CDR3, the DNA is TGTGCCAGCAGCTCCAGGGCGACAGATACGCAGTATTTT.

This clone was seen once. This sequence joins TRBV7-8 and TRBJ1-1, with D possibly being TRBD1 (5 bases). The V and J ends lost 5 bases and 0 bases respectively, with 13 bases between them. The CDR3 extends over 15 amino acids. CDR1 SGHVS and CDR2 FQNEAQ come from the germline V gene. The CDR3 spells CASSQSGGLNTEAFF. CDR3 nucleotides: TGTGCCAGCAGCCAAAGCGGGGGGTTGAACACTGAAGCTTTCTTT.

This clone has a single count. This chain links TRBV7-9 with TRBJ1-5; the D is unclear. Germline V CDR1 and CDR2: SEHNR, FQNEAQ (reference sequence). Trimming stripped 0 bases from V and 5 bases from J, with 5 bases between. The CDR3 is made up of 13 amino acids. CDR3 amino acids: CASSLAQDQPQHF. CDR3 coding DNA: TGTGCCAGCAGCTTAGCGCAGGATCAGCCCCAGCATTTT.

In its sample, this clone is medium-sized. This sequence joins TRBV6-5 and TRBJ2-7; D possibly corresponds to TRBD2 (6 bases). Trimming pared 4 bases from V and 5 bases from J, leaving 12 bases between. Germline V gene lookup returns CDR1 MNHEY and CDR2 SVGAGI. CDR3 length: 13 amino acids. The CDR3 reads CASSSGDLDEQYF. In DNA, the CDR3 is TGTGCCAGCAGTTCGGGGGACTTGGACGAGCAGTACTTC.

This rearrangement joins TRBV5-4 to TRBJ2-2; 8 bases align to TRBD2. Per germline, CDR1 SGHNT and CDR2 YYREEE (reference sequence). The CDR3 is made up of 16 amino acids. The J segment lost 2 bases and the V segment lost 4 bases, leaving 7 bases of the junction unmatched. The CDR3, as DNA: TGTGCCAGCAGCCCAACCGGGGGGGCTAACACCGGGGAGCTGTTTTTT. Translation: CASSPTGGANTGELFF.

V is TRBV25-1 and J is TRBJ1-3, with TRBD1 matching over 7 bases. V was pared by 3 bases and J by 2 bases, with 4 bases of the junction left unmatched. The CDR3 is made up of 15 amino acids. Germline assignment: CDR1 MGHDK and CDR2 SYGVNS. For the CDR3, the DNA is TGTGCCAGCAGTGATCCCACAGGGGCTGGAAACACCATATATTTT. This encodes CASSDPTGAGNTIYF.

The chain employs TRBV7-2 and TRBJ1-5; D ambiguous. With 1 base removed from V and 1 base from J, the gap between germline ends came to 14 bases. The CDR3 has 17 residues. Germline loops: CDR1 SGHTA, CDR2 FQGNSA. As DNA, the CDR3 is TGTGCCAGCAGCTTAGTAGGTGCCGGGGTAAGCAATCAGCCCCAGCATTTT. This sequence encodes CASSLVGAGVSNQPQHF.

The chain joins TRBV6-6 to TRBJ1-2; 8 bases align to TRBD1. The CDR3 covers 12 residues. Trimming at V came to 5 bases and at J to 7 bases, leaving 3 bases not matched to a gene. The germline V gene has CDR1 MNHNY and CDR2 SVGAGI (reference sequence). The CDR3 sequence: CASSTGGSGYTF. The CDR3 nucleotides are TGTGCCAGCAGTACAGGGGGATCTGGCTACACCTTC.

A note on this clone: Additional DNA sequences in this sample encode the identical CDR3. The DNA for the CDR3 is TGTGCCAGCAGGGGACAGGGTGTATCTGGGGCCAACGTCCTGACTTTC. Protein: CASRGQGVSGANVLTF. The V gene is TRBV25-1, the J gene TRBJ2-6; 9 nucleotides align to TRBD1. Germline V gene lookup returns CDR1 MGHDK and CDR2 SYGVNS. There are 16 residues in the CDR3. V lost 6 bases, J lost 1 base, and 4 bases stayed unmatched.

The chain carries TRBV18 and TRBJ2-3; the match to TRBD1 covers 9 bases. The trim removed 3 bases at V and 2 bases at J, leaving 3 bases unmatched. The CDR3 length is 15 residues. Germline assignment: CDR1 KGHSH and CDR2 LQKENI. The CDR3: CASSPRTGATDTQYF. The DNA of the CDR3 is TGTGCCAGCTCACCCCGGACAGGGGCCACAGATACGCAGTATTTT.

The chain employs TRBV12-5 and TRBJ1-2, with D possibly TRBD1 on 6 matching bases. V dropped 3 bases and J dropped 8 bases, with 13 bases sitting between them. This CDR3 has 13 amino acids. Germline CDR1 is LGHNT and CDR2 is FRNRAP. Here the CDR3 DNA reads TGTGCTAGTGGTTTACTGACAGGACAAGGCTACACCTTC. Translation gives CASGLLTGQGYTF.

The CDR3 coding sequence is TGCGCCAGCAGCCAAGAGCCGCCAGGGGGGAGTGATACGCAGTATTTT. Protein product: CASSQEPPGGSDTQYF. This sequence joins TRBV4-3 and TRBJ2-3, with a tentative D call TRBD1 (7 bases). V was cut by 0 bases and J by 6 bases, with 16 bases left in between. The CDR3 runs to 16 residues. Germline V lookup: CDR1 LGHNA, CDR2 YSLEER.

The gene calls are TRBV7-2 and TRBJ1-5, with no clear D. The CDR3 runs 13 residues. Germline V gene data show CDR1 as SGHTA and CDR2 as FQGNSA. Trimming removed 2 bases at V and 5 bases at J, with 7 bases between. CDR3 residues: CASSLLFDQPQHF. The CDR3 bases are TGTGCCAGCAGCTTATTATTTGATCAGCCCCAGCATTTT.

V and J are TRBV6-1 and TRBJ1-2; TRBD1 aligns across 8 bases. This CDR3 is built from 13 residues. Germline trimming cut 0 bases from V and 6 bases from J; bases unmatched to any gene: 0. Looked up from germline, CDR1 is MNHNS and CDR2 is SASEGT. The CDR3 DNA reads as TGTGCCAGCAGTGAAGCGACAGGGGATGGCTACACCTTC. Its protein is CASSEATGDGYTF.

The chain couples TRBV14 to TRBJ2-2; possibly TRBD2 for D (6 bases). The CDR3 sequence is 22 residues long. Germline CDR1 SGHDN, CDR2 FVKESK. V gave up 5 bases and J gave up 7 bases, with 38 bases separating them. This chain's CDR3 is CASSYKPRGPPRGLEGRGELFF. The CDR3 bases are TGTGCCAGCAGCTACAAGCCGAGGGGTCCTCCTCGCGGGCTGGAGGGCCGCGGGGAGCTGTTTTTT.

The rearrangement joins TRBV5-1 to TRBJ2-5; D possibly corresponds to TRBD2 (5 bases). V lost 0 bases and J lost 2, with 8 bases in between. CDR1 SGHRS and CDR2 YFSETQ come from the germline V gene. This CDR3 is 14 amino acids long. The chain's CDR3 is CASSLGLQQETQYF. The CDR3 nucleotides read TGCGCCAGCAGCTTGGGACTACAACAAGAGACCCAGTACTTC. The full variable domain, its missing parts supplied by reference TRBV5-1 and TRBJ2-5, is KAGVTQTPRYLIKTRGQQVTLSCSPISGHRSVSWYQQTPGQGLQFLFEYFSETQRNKGNFPGRFSGRQFSNSRSEMNVSTLELGDSALYLCASSLGLQQETQYFGPGTRLLVL.

The chain joins TRBV15 to TRBJ2-3; TRBD2 might be the D (6 bases). This CDR3 comprises 15 residues. Trimming cost V 0 bases and J 10 bases, with 17 bases left between them. Germline CDR1 and CDR2: LNHNV and YYDKDF (reference sequence). The CDR3 loop reads CATSRDRAETGAQYF. CDR3 nucleotides: TGTGCCACCAGCAGAGATCGTGCCGAAACGGGGGCGCAGTATTTT.

The rearrangement links TRBV6-1 to TRBJ1-4; weak D call: TRBD1 (6 bases). Trimming removed 7 bases at V and 3 bases at J, with 15 bases between. Germline CDR1 reads MNHNS; CDR2 reads SASEGT. The CDR3 length is 15 residues. This chain's CDR3 is CASILVGAANEKLFF. The DNA of the CDR3 is TGTGCCAGCATCCTAGTGGGGGCGGCTAATGAAAAACTGTTTTTT.

This clone was detected only once. DNA of the CDR3: TGTGCCAGCAGTTCGAGCGGGGGGCCCTACAATGAGCAGTTCTTC. This codes for CASSSSGGPYNEQFF. The chain combines TRBV6-5 with TRBJ2-1; TRBD2 matches at 9 bases. The CDR3 is 15 residues long. Trimming took 4 bases from V and 2 from J; bases not matched to a gene: 3. Germline V lookup: CDR1 MNHEY, CDR2 SVGAGI.

The gene calls are TRBV19 and TRBJ2-3, with TRBD1 identical over 7 bases. The V and J ends lost 5 bases and 2 bases, in that order; junction bases with no gene match: 7. The CDR3 consists of 15 residues. Germline V gene sequence: CDR1 LNHDA, CDR2 SQIVND (reference sequence). The CDR3 loop is CASSETGRSTDTQYF. The CDR3 DNA sequence: TGTGCCAGTAGTGAGACAGGGAGATCCACAGATACGCAGTATTTT.

This clone occurred once. The chain combines TRBV29-1 with TRBJ2-7; D may be TRBD2 (6 bases). Trimming shortened V by 7 bases and J by 3 bases, and 10 bases separated the two germline ends. Germline V gives CDR1 SQVTM, CDR2 ANQGSEA. The CDR3 covers 11 residues. The CDR3 region has the DNA TGCAGCGGTGGGGGGAACTACGAGCAGTACTTC. Translation gives CSGGGNYEQYF.